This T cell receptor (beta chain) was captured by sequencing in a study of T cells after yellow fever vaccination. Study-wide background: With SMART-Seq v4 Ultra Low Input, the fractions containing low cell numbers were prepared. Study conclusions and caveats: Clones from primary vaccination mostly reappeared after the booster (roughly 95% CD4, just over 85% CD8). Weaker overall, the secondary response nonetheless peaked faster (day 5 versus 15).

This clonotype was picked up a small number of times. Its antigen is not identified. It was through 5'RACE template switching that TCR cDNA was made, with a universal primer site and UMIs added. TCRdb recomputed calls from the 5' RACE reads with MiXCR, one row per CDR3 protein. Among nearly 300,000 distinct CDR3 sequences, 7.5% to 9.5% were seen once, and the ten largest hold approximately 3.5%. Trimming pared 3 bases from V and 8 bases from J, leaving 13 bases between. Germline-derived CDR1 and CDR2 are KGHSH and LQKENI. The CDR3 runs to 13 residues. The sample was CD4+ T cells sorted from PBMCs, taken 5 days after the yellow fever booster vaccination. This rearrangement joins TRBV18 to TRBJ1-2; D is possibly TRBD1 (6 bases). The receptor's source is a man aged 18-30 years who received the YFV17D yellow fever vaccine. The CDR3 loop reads CASSPVDQGGYTF. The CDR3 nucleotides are TGTGCCAGCTCACCGGTGGATCAGGGGGGCTACACCTTC.